One sample yielded the 6 T cell receptor beta chains listed below, sequenced in a study of PD-L1 blockade in urothelial cancer. As for time point: pretreatment peripheral blood. The table came from immunoSEQ multiplex PCR; TCRdb's copy has only in-frame clones and leaves some out. The data show under 100,000 clones, with around 90% seen just once and about 1.7% held by the top ten. The specimen was PBMCs, collected around atezolizumab (anti-PD-L1) treatment. These receptors all come from a man aged 60 to 75 with urothelial cancer.

The chain combines TRBV30 with TRBJ1-2, with 8 nucleotides matching TRBD1. Germline-derived CDR1 and CDR2 are GTSNPN and SVGIG (reference sequence). Germline trimming cut 4 bases from V and 5 bases from J; bases unmatched to any gene: 6. CDR3 length: 13 residues. CDR3 protein: CAWNTGQAYGYTF. The CDR3 DNA sequence: TGTGCCTGGAACACGGGACAGGCTTATGGCTACACCTTC. Together with reference TRBV30 and TRBJ1-2, the CDR3 gives the full variable domain: SQTIHQWPATLVQPVGSPLSLECTVEGTSNPNLYWYRQAAGRGLQLLFYSVGIGQISSEVPQNLSASRPQDRQFILSSKKLLLSDSGFYLCAWNTGQAYGYTFGSGTRLTVV.

V usage is TRBV5-1 and J usage is TRBJ2-6; the D is unclear. Trimming took 4 bases from V and 0 from J, leaving 5 bases between them. The germline gives CDR1 SGHRS, CDR2 YFSETQ. There are 14 residues in the CDR3. CDR3 DNA: TGCGCCAGCAGCGATAGCTCTGGGGCCAACGTCCTGACTTTC. As protein: CASSDSSGANVLTF.

V and J are TRBV28 and TRBJ2-2; D may be TRBD2 (6 bases). CDR1 and CDR2 from the germline V gene are MDHEN and SYDVKM. The CDR3 is made up of 14 amino acids. V was pared by 7 bases and J by 5 bases, with 14 bases between. The CDR3 region is CASTLGGFTGELFF. The DNA of the CDR3 is TGTGCCAGCACCCTTGGGGGGTTTACCGGGGAGCTGTTTTTT.

This chain joins TRBV4-1 and TRBJ2-3; D gene uncertain. CDR1 and CDR2 from the germline V gene are MGHRA and YSYEKL. CDR3 length: 16 residues. The V gene lost 1 base and the J gene lost 2 bases, with 13 bases spanning the gap. The CDR3 nucleotides are TGCGCCAGCAGCCAAGTTGACATGATAGTCACAGATACGCAGTATTTT. Translated: CASSQVDMIVTDTQYF.

This clone appeared a single time. This chain uses TRBV7-8 with TRBJ1-5; D remains unclear. The CDR3 spans 13 residues. The germline V gene encodes CDR1 SGHVS and CDR2 FQNEAQ. The V end was cut by 5 bases, the J end by 6 bases, with 11 bases between. CDR3 bases: TGTGCCAGCAGCCTCGGAGTTGGTCAGCCCCAGCATTTT. Protein sequence: CASSLGVGQPQHF.

The chain has TRBV7-9 and TRBJ1-2; maybe TRBD1 (6 bases). The ends were cut back, 1 base at V and 3 bases at J, with 6 bases in the middle. The CDR3 has 13 residues. The germline gives CDR1 SEHNR, CDR2 FQNEAQ (reference sequence). Here the CDR3 DNA reads TGTGCCAGCAGCTTAGGACAGGACTATGGCTACACCTTC. It encodes CASSLGQDYGYTF.